These 8 T cell receptor beta chains share one sample of origin, sequenced in a study of T cell responses to AZD1222 COVID-19 vaccine (dated by TCRdb to about 2021). The protocol used for the library was the immunoSEQ multiplex PCR assay. TCRdb carries this immuneACCESS record with in-frame sequences only. Its versions omit some clonotypes, under half of them owing to an unresolved V gene in the studies checked, with the rest unexplained. For this sample there are over 60,000 clones; around 87% appear just once. The ten largest clones represent less than 25% of the sample. The intended sense of this specimen's time point label: baseline before first vaccination. Sample: peripheral blood, taken on day 0 of AZD1222 vaccination. The receptors originated from an adult in good health.

The rearrangement uses TRBV19 and TRBJ2-3; D gene uncertain. Germline assignment: CDR1 LNHDA and CDR2 SQIVND (reference sequence). The length of the CDR3 is 13 residues. V was pared by 4 bases and J by 4 bases, with 9 bases between. The CDR3 loop is CASSTGLPDTQYF. CDR3 in DNA: TGTGCCAGTAGTACCGGGCTCCCAGATACGCAGTATTTT.

On this clone: A junction end diverges from the germline sequence, so it may reflect a read error. The chain links TRBV2 to TRBJ1-1; 9 bases fit TRBD1. Germline V gives CDR1 SNHLY, CDR2 FYNNEI. This CDR3 comprises 12 residues. The CDR3, as DNA: TGTGCCAGCAGCGAAGACAGGGGGAGCGCTTTCTTT. It codes for CASSEDRGSAFF.

This sequence joins TRBV6-2 or TRBV6-3 and TRBJ2-3; D uncertain. The V end was cut by 0 bases, the J end by 2 bases, with 9 bases between. The CDR3 totals 15 residues. The germline CDR1 and CDR2 sequences are MNHEY and SVGEGT. The CDR3 region has the DNA TGTGCCAGCAGTTACTCGGGGAAGCCCACAGATACGCAGTATTTT. This translates into CASSYSGKPTDTQYF.

The genes are TRBV4-3 and TRBJ1-2; 7 bases fit TRBD1. The junction had 6 bases not matched to a gene; V was cut back by 3 bases and J by 5 bases. The CDR3 totals 14 residues. Germline assignment: CDR1 LGHNA and CDR2 YSLEER. CDR3: CASSQEGDSYGYTF. As DNA, the CDR3 is TGCGCCAGCAGCCAGGAGGGGGACAGTTATGGCTACACCTTC.

CDR3 nucleotides: TGTGCCAGCAGCTCGATGGGACGGCTAGCAGATACGCAGTATTTT. Residues: CASSSMGRLADTQYF. The chain has TRBV5-5 and TRBJ2-3; either TRBD1 or TRBD2 may supply D (5 bases each). Trimming cost V 3 bases and J 4 bases, with 15 bases left between them. The CDR3 contains 15 residues. Per the germline V gene, CDR1 is SGHKS and CDR2 is YYEKEE (reference sequence).

This chain connects TRBV3-1 (or the pseudogene TRBV3-2) to TRBJ2-7; D may be TRBD2 (5 bases). The CDR3 is made up of 14 amino acids. Germline V gene sequence: CDR1 LGHDT, CDR2 YNNKEL (reference sequence). Trimming removed 5 bases from V and 5 bases from J, with 16 bases in between. The CDR3 bases are TGTGCCAGCAGCTTTTCGGGATTGGCGAACGAGCAGTACTTC. Its translation: CASSFSGLANEQYF.

The sample holds a few counts of this clone. This chain connects TRBV5-1 to TRBJ2-3; TRBD2 matches 7 bases. Losses at the gene ends were 1 base for V and 2 bases for J; bases not matched to a gene: 10. Looked up from germline, CDR1 is SGHRS and CDR2 is YFSETQ. The CDR3 consists of 17 residues. CDR3 protein: CASSLLRGDGHTDTQYF. CDR3 DNA sequence: TGCGCCAGCAGCTTGCTTCGGGGGGACGGACACACAGATACGCAGTATTTT.

The V gene is TRBV5-4, the J gene TRBJ1-1, with 9 bases aligning to TRBD1. Germline V gives CDR1 SGHNT, CDR2 YYREEE (reference sequence). The CDR3 has 17 amino acids. V shed 0 bases, J shed 1 base, and the junction held 7 bases outside the gene matches. The CDR3 loop reads CASSLASGQGENTEAFF. For the CDR3, the DNA is TGTGCCAGCAGCTTGGCCTCGGGACAGGGAGAGAACACTGAAGCTTTCTTT.